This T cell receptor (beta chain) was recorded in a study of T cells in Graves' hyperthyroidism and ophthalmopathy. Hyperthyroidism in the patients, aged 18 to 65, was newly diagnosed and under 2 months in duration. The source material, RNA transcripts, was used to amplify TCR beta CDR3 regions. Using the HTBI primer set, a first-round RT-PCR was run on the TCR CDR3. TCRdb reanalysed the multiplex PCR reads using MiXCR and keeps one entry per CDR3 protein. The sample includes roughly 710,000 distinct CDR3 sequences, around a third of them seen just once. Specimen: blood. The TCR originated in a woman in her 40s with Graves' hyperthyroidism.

CDR3 residues: CASSQWSNYEQYF. In nucleotides, the CDR3 is TGTGCCAGCAGCCAATGGTCCAACTACGAGCAGTACTTC. The J gene is TRBJ2-7, the V gene TRBV3-1; D ambiguous. The V end lost 2 bases, the J end lost 3 bases, and 8 bases lay between the germline ends. The germline V gene has CDR1 LGHDT and CDR2 YNNKEL (reference sequence). The CDR3 is 13 residues long.